This T cell receptor beta chain was sequenced for a study of blood T cells in healthy people across ages. The CDR3 loop spans 15 amino acids. Germline CDR1 and CDR2: SGHAT and FQNNGV. The ends were cut back, 1 base at V and 7 bases at J, with 14 bases in the middle. Combining a sample-barcoded 5' primer with a J-beta primer mix, a second PCR ran for roughly 6 to 12 cycles. One entry per CDR3 protein, called by TCRdb with MiXCR from the 5' RACE reads. The sample contains 1.5 million to 2 million distinct CDR3 sequences, roughly 49% of which appear only once. This clonotype has more than one count but fewer than ten.

The chain links TRBV11-2 to TRBJ2-1, with unresolved D. The sequence was obtained from a middle-aged woman in good health. Sequencing used blood. CDR3 sequence: CASSLGWAVRNEQFF. CDR3 bases: TGTGCCAGCAGCTTAGGTTGGGCAGTGAGAAATGAGCAGTTCTTC.